The clone carrying this TCR beta chain has only a few counts. Its antigen is still unknown. This entry is derived from a study of T-cell memory formation after mild COVID-19. TCRdb re-called the 5' RACE reads with MiXCR, one entry per CDR3 protein. The data hold 250,000 to 300,000 distinct CDR3 sequences, with 15% to 20% observed a single time. Study-wide findings and caveats: The appearance of some responding clones in pre-infection memory suggested that cross-reactive memory joined.

Germline V CDR1 and CDR2: MNHNY, SVGAGI (reference sequence). CDR3 length: 15 amino acids. V was cut by 6 bases and J by 7 bases, with 16 bases left in between. The rearrangement joins TRBV6-6 to TRBJ1-6; D is possibly TRBD1 (6 bases). Sequenced sample: PBMCs or a T cell subset sorted from them (not recorded which). This receptor was taken from a man aged 18 to 30 who had mild COVID-19 (a few samples of this study predate the infection). Cell type and time point are not known. The DNA of the CDR3 is TGTGCCAGCAGCCTCCGGGACAACGGGAATTCACCCCTCCACTTT. Translated: CASSLRDNGNSPLHF.